Each of the 10 T cell receptor beta chains below was sequenced from the same sample in a study of blood T cells in healthy people across ages. Primed by a sample-barcoded 5' primer and a J-beta primer mix, a second PCR proceeded for about 7 to 12 cycles. TCRdb re-called the 5' RACE reads through MiXCR, storing one row per CDR3 protein. The repertoire holds around 1,800,000 distinct CDR3 sequences, around 42% seen once, with 23% in the top ten. The sequencing sample was made of blood. The source is a human donor in good health.

The sample holds a few counts of this clonotype. The rearrangement joins TRBV7-2 to TRBJ2-7; 9 bases agree with TRBD2. The CDR3 runs 16 residues. Trimming at V came to 5 bases and at J to 3 bases, leaving 11 bases not matched to a gene. In germline, CDR1 is SGHTA, CDR2 FQGNSA. CDR3: CASSGSGGWIIYEQYF. The CDR3 DNA sequence: TGTGCCAGCAGCGGTAGCGGGGGCTGGATCATCTACGAGCAGTACTTC.

The chain uses TRBV4-1 and TRBJ2-1; 7 bases map to TRBD1. The CDR3 extends over 17 amino acids. V shed 0 bases and J 8 bases; nucleotides not matched to a gene: 13. CDR1 is MGHRA, CDR2 YSYEKL, per germline. DNA for the CDR3: TGCGCCAGCAGCCAAGAATGGGGACAGACAAAATCGCATGAGCAGTTCTTC. This gives the protein CASSQEWGQTKSHEQFF.

The chain combines TRBV10-3 with TRBJ1-5; the D is unclear. This CDR3 comprises 17 residues. CDR1 and CDR2 (germline): ENHRY, SYGVKD. V gave up 0 bases and J gave up 2 bases, with 14 bases separating them. The CDR3 nucleotides are TGTGCCATCAGTGAGTCGATATTCCCCGGGGGCAATCAGCCCCAGCATTTT. It encodes CAISESIFPGGNQPQHF.

This chain joins TRBV28 and TRBJ1-2; D uncertain. The CDR3 contains 15 residues. CDR1 is MDHEN and CDR2 is SYDVKM in the germline V gene. The V and J ends lost 1 base and 1 base respectively, with 10 bases between them. The CDR3 sequence is CASSLYDDYNYGYTF. CDR3 bases: TGTGCCAGCAGTTTATATGACGACTATAACTATGGCTACACCTTC.

This chain connects TRBV2 to TRBJ2-7; the D is unclear. Germline CDR1 is SNHLY and CDR2 is FYNNEI. CDR3 size: 14 residues. Trimming stripped 3 bases from V and 2 bases from J, with 11 bases between. The CDR3 DNA sequence: TGTGCCAGCAGTGATGGGCAGTCTCCCTACGAGCAGTACTTC. Its protein product is CASSDGQSPYEQYF.

As for this clonotype: One end of the junction fails to match germline, which may point to a read error. The chain couples TRBV20-1 to TRBJ2-2; either TRBD1 or TRBD2 may supply D (5 bases each). From germline, CDR1 is DFQATT and CDR2 SNEGSKA (reference sequence). This CDR3 has 14 amino acids. For the CDR3, the DNA is TGCAGTCCTAGTGGGACGAAAAACACCGGGGAGCTGTTTTTT. Encoded protein: CSPSGTKNTGELFF.

The chain employs TRBV20-1 and TRBJ1-5; TRBD1 matches at 8 bases. J lost 3 bases, V lost 4 bases, and 5 bases had no gene match. This CDR3 has 14 residues. CDR1 DFQATT and CDR2 SNEGSKA come from the germline V gene (reference sequence). Here the CDR3 DNA reads TGCAGTGCTACCCCGGGACAGGTCAATCAGCCCCAGCATTTT. Its protein product is CSATPGQVNQPQHF.

This clonotype was recorded a few times. CDR3 in DNA: TGTGCCACCAGCAGAGATATGGGACGGAACTCTGGGGCCAACGTCCTGACTTTC. Amino acid sequence: CATSRDMGRNSGANVLTF. The chain employs TRBV15 and TRBJ2-6; D is possibly TRBD1 or TRBD2 (5 bases each). This CDR3 is built from 18 residues. Trimming left V 0 bases short and J 0 bases short, with 12 bases between. Germline values: CDR1 LNHNV, CDR2 YYDKDF (reference sequence).

The rearrangement uses TRBV27 and TRBJ2-3; possibly TRBD1 or TRBD2 for D (5 bases each). Germline V gene data show CDR1 as MNHEY and CDR2 as SMNVEV (reference sequence). The CDR3 covers 15 residues. The germline V and J ends were trimmed by 3 bases and 0 bases, with 10 bases remaining between them. The chain's CDR3 is CASSFGAVSTDTQYF. As DNA, the CDR3 is TGTGCCAGCAGTTTCGGGGCGGTTAGCACAGATACGCAGTATTTT.

This clonotype turned up a few times. The chain couples TRBV3-1 to TRBJ2-1; D possibly corresponds to TRBD2 (5 bases). Deletions cut 4 bases from V and 0 bases from J, with 13 bases between. CDR3 length: 16 residues. Per germline, CDR1 LGHDT and CDR2 YNNKEL (reference sequence). The CDR3 nucleotides read TGTGCCAGCAGCCCCCCATCGGGGTACTCCTACAATGAGCAGTTCTTC. Translation gives CASSPPSGYSYNEQFF.